The source of this T cell receptor (beta chain) is a study of vaccination and CD4 T cells after COVID-19. Looking at the study overall: Timing of post-vaccine sample collection was a median approximately 72 days after dose two, with a range of 14 to 241.

Sequenced with the Oncomine TCR Beta short-read assay was DNA taken from cultured CD4+ T cells. In TCRdb, the PCR reads were re-called with MiXCR into one record per CDR3 protein. The sample has 9,500 to 12,000 distinct CDR3 sequences, less than 30% seen once. Germline CDR1 reads MNHEY; CDR2 reads SVGEGT. The J segment lost 6 bases and the V segment lost 6 bases, leaving 6 bases of the junction unmatched. The CDR3 spans 15 residues. Stated treatment: roughly nine-day PBMC culture with coronavirus spike peptide pools or control peptides (ViraFEST assay). This clonotype was found a few times. Its target is not known.

This receptor was identified in a human donor who had recovered from COVID-19. The starting material was CD4+ T cells from blood, cultured in vitro, obtained after SARS-CoV-2 vaccination. This rearrangement joins TRBV6-2 or TRBV6-3 to TRBJ2-5; 14 bases fit TRBD2. CDR3 coding DNA: TGTGCCAGCAGCCAGACTAGCGGGAGGGCAAAGACCCAGTACTTC. Amino acid sequence: CASSQTSGRAKTQYF.